This T cell receptor (beta chain) was captured in a study of blood T cell repertoires in COVID-19. Sequencing used immunoSEQ multiplex PCR; TCRdb keeps in-frame clones, though not all of them. The table has about 320,000 clones, around four fifths seen once. The clonotype was recovered from a woman between 45 and 60 years old with acute or convalescent COVID-19. The sample comprised peripheral blood.

As DNA, the CDR3 is TGTGCCAGCAGTTTCGACAGGGCCCGGGGCACTGAAGCTTTCTTT. Translated: CASSFDRARGTEAFF. The V call is TRBV27, the J call TRBJ1-1, with 7 bases that match TRBD1. From germline, CDR1 is MNHEY and CDR2 SMNVEV (reference sequence). V was clipped by 3 bases and J by 4 bases; unmatched bases: 8. This CDR3 comprises 15 residues.